This T cell receptor (beta chain) was retrieved from a study of CD8 T cells in Susac syndrome (dated by TCRdb to the late 2010s). Context from the whole study: Whether CD8+ T cell activation and differentiation in Susac syndrome was antigen driven was tested using repertoire sequencing.

Here is what the overall study found, with its caveats: The number of individuals in the TCR sequencing and HLA analysis was acknowledged as relatively small.

Peripheral blood CD8+ and CD4+ T cells from healthy donors, Susac syndrome patients and multiple sclerosis patients were profiled using high-throughput TCR beta sequencing. Healthy donors were age- and sex-matched controls. Bulk CD8+ and CD4+ T cells were purified by magnetic negative isolation, while CD8+ TEMRA cells were enriched using FACS. Blood was drawn into EDTA tubes, processed within 24 hours, and PBMCs were isolated by density gradient centrifugation. PBMCs intended for TCR sequencing were frozen in liquid nitrogen and were later thawed in a 37 degrees C water bath. A purity of at least 90% was achieved for sorted or isolated CD4+, CD8+ and CD8+ TEMRA cells. Points on this clonotype: Its antigen has not been determined. No quality values exist for individual bases; no much larger clone is one base distant.

RNA was extracted using the RNeasy kit, and roughly 0.5 to 1 microgram was reverse transcribed with random hexamers. The immunoSEQ multiplex PCR assay, which covers 54 Vbeta and 13 Jbeta segments, was used to amplify TCR beta CDR3 regions. To correct PCR amplification bias, a synthetic template baseline was used for both primer optimization and computational correction. From the authors' description of their analysis: Reads were assigned to V, D and J genes according to IMGT and analyzed in immunoSEQ Analyzer, with only productive sequences retained. To calculate clonality, Shannon entropy was normalized by log2 of the number of productive unique sequences and then subtracted from one. Public and private clones were assessed among the 100 most prevalent clones of each patient and control. Clones were defined as Susac-specific when absent from the healthy and MS cohorts, from over 950 published viral clones and from other ImmuneACCESS disease sequences. TCRdb trimmed the raw reads at Q25, called clones with MiXCR and kept productive beta chains. All rows with the same CDR3 protein become a single entry with the most common DNA and genes. These V and J calls are TCRdb output, not the study's own analysis. The sample contains roughly 200,000 distinct CDR3 sequences, approximately 95% of them found a single time. Approximately 0.1% of the sample goes to the ten largest clones.

The CDR3, cysteine through phenylalanine, is 15 amino acids long. Only CDR3 DNA is held: 45 bases, read in frame from base 1. The trim is 1 base for V and 7 bases for J, with a gap of 15 bases between the germline ends. CDR1 SGHTA and CDR2 FQGNSA are derived from the germline V gene. The chain employs TRBV7-2 and TRBJ2-3; the D element might be TRBD1 or TRBD2, as each aligns at 5 bases. The TCR sequence derives from a human donor in good health. What was sequenced was CD4+ T cells from PBMCs. The DNA sequence follows: TGTGCCAGCAGCTTAGGAGGTGGGGGTTGGAATACGCAGTATTTT. The encoded protein is CASSLGGGGWNTQYF.